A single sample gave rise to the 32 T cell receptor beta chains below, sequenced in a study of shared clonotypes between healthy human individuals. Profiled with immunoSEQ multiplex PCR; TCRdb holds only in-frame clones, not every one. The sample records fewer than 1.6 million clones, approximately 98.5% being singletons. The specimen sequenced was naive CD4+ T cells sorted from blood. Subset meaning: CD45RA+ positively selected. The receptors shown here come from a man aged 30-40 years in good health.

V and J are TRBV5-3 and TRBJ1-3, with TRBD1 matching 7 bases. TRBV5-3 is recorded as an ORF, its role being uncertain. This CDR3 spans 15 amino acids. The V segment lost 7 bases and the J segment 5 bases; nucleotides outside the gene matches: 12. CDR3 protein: CARGLDRVKRNTIYF. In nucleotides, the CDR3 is TGTGCCAGAGGGCTAGACAGGGTAAAAAGAAACACCATATATTTT.

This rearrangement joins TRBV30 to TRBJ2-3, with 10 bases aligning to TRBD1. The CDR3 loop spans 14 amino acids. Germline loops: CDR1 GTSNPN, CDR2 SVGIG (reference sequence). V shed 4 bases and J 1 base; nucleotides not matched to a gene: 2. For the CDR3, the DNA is TGTGCCTGGATCGACAGGGGGCGCACAGATACGCAGTATTTT. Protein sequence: CAWIDRGRTDTQYF.

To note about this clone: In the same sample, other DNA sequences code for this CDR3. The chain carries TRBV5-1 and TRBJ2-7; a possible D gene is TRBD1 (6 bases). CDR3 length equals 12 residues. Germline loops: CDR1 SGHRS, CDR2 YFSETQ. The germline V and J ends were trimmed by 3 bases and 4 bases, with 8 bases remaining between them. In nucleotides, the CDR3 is TGCGCCAGCAGCTCACAGGGATACGAGCAGTACTTC. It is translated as CASSSQGYEQYF.

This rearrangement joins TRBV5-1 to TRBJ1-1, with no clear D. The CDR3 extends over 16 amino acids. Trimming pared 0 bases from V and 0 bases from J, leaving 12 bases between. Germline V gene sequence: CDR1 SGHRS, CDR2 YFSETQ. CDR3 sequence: CASSLVMGSLNTEAFF. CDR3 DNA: TGCGCCAGCAGCTTGGTGATGGGGTCTCTGAACACTGAAGCTTTCTTT.

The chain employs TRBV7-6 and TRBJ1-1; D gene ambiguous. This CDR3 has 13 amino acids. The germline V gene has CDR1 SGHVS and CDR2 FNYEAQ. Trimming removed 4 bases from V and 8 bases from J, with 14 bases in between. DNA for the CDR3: TGTGCCAGCAGCTCGAAGGACCGGGCCGAAGCTTTCTTT. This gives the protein CASSSKDRAEAFF.

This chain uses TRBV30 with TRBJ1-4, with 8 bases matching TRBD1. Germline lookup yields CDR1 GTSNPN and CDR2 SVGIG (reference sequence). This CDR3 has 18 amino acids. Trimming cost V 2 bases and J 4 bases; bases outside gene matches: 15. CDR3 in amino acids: CAWSPIGAGGRSNEKLFF. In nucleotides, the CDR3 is TGTGCCTGGAGTCCAATCGGGGCAGGGGGCCGGAGTAATGAAAAACTGTTTTTT.

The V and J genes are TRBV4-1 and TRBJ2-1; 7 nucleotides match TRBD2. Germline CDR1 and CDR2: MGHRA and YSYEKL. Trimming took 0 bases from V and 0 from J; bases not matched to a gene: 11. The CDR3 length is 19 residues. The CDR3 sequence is CASSQEGGRGPSSYNEQFF. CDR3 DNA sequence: TGCGCCAGCAGCCAAGAGGGCGGGAGAGGGCCCAGCTCCTACAATGAGCAGTTCTTC.

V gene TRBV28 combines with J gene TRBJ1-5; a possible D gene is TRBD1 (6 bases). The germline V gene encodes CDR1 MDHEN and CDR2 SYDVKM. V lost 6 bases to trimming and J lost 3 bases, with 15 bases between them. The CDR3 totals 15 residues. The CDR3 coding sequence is TGTGCCAGCAGCCACCAGACAGGTTTCAATCAGCCCCAGCATTTT. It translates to CASSHQTGFNQPQHF.

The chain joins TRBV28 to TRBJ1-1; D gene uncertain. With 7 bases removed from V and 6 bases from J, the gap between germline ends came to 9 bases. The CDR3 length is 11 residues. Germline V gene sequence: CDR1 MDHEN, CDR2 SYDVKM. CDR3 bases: TGTGCCAGCACTAGCCCTTCTGAAGCTTTCTTT. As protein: CASTSPSEAFF.

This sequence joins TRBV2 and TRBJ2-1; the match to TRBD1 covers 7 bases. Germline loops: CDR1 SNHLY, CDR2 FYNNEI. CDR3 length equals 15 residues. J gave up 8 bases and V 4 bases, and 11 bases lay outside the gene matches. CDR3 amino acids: CASSVRQGVGDEQFF. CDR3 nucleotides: TGTGCCAGCAGTGTAAGGCAGGGGGTAGGCGATGAGCAGTTCTTC.

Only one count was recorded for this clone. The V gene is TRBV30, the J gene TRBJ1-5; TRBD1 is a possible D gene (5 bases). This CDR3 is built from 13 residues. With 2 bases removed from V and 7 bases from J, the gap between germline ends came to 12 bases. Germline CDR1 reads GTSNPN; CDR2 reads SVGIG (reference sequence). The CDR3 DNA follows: TGTGCCTGGAGTACAGGTTCGGACCAGCCCCAGCATTTT. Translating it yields CAWSTGSDQPQHF.

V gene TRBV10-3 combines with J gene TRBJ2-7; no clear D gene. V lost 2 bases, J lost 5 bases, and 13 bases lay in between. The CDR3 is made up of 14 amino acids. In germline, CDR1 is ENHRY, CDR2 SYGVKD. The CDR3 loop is CAISEGPASHEQYF. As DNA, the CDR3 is TGTGCCATCAGTGAGGGCCCTGCCTCTCACGAGCAGTACTTC.

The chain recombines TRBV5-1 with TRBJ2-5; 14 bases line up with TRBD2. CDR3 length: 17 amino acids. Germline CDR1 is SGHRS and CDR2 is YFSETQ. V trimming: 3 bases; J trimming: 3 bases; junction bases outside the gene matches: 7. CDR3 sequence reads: CASSWNPTSGREETQYF. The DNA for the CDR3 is TGCGCCAGCAGCTGGAACCCGACTAGCGGGAGGGAAGAGACCCAGTACTTC.

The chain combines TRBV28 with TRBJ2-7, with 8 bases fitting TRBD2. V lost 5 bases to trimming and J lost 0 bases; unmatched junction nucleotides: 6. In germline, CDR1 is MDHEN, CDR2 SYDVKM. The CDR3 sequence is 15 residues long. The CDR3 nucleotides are TGTGCCAGCAGTCCTTCGACTAGCGACTCCTACGAGCAGTACTTC. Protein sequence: CASSPSTSDSYEQYF.

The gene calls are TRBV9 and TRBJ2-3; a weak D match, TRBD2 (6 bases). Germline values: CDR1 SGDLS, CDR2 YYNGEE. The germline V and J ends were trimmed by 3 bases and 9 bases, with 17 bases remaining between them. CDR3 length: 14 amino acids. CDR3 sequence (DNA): TGTGCCAGCAGCGGAACGGTCGGGAGCCCGACGCAGTATTTT. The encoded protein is CASSGTVGSPTQYF.

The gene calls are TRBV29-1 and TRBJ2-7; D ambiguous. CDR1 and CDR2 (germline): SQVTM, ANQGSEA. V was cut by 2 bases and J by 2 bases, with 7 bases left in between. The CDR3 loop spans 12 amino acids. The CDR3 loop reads CSVELGTYEQYF. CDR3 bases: TGCAGCGTTGAATTGGGGACCTACGAGCAGTACTTC.

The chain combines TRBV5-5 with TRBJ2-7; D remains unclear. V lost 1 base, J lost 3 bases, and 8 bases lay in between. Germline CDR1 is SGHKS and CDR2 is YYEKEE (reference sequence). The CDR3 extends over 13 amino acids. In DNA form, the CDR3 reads TGTGCCAGCAGCTTGTTGGGGATCTACGAGCAGTACTTC. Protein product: CASSLLGIYEQYF.

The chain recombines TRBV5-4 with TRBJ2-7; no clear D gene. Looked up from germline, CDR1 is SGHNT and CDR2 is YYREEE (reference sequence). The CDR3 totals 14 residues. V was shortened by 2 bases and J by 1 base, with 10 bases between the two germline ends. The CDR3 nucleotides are TGTGCCAGCAGCTTCGGGCAGCAATCCTACGAGCAGTACTTC. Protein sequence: CASSFGQQSYEQYF.

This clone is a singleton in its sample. CDR3 in DNA: TGTGCCTCACAGCAGGGGGCAGCCCAGCACAATGAGCAGTTCTTC. The encoded protein is CASQQGAAQHNEQFF. V gene TRBV30 combines with J gene TRBJ2-1; the match to TRBD1 covers 8 bases. CDR1 and CDR2 from the germline V gene are GTSNPN and SVGIG (reference sequence). The junction had 13 bases not matched to a gene; V was cut back by 7 bases and J by 5 bases. CDR3 length equals 15 residues.

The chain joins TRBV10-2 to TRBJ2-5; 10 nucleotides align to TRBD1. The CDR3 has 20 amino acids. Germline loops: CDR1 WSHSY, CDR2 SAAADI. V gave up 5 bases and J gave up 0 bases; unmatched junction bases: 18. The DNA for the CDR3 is TGCGCCAGCAGTTTTACGGGACAGGGGAGAGGAGCGGGCCACCAAGAGACCCAGTACTTC. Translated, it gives CASSFTGQGRGAGHQETQYF.

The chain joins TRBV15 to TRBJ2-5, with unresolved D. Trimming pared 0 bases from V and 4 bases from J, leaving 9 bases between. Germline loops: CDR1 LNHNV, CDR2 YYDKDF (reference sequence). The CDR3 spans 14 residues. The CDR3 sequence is CATSRDRWAETQYF. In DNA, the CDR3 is TGTGCCACCAGCAGAGATAGGTGGGCAGAGACCCAGTACTTC. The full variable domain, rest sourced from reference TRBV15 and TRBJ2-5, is DAMVIQNPRYQVTQFGKPVTLSCSQTLNHNVMYWYQQKSSQAPKLLFHYYDKDFNNEADTPDNFQSRRPNTSFCFLDIRSPGLGDTAMYLCATSRDRWAETQYFGPGTRLLVL.

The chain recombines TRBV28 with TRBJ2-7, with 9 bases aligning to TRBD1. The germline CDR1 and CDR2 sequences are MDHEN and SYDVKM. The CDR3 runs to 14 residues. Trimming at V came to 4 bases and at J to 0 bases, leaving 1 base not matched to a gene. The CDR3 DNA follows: TGTGCCAGCAGTTACAGGGGGCTCTCCTACGAGCAGTACTTC. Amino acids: CASSYRGLSYEQYF.

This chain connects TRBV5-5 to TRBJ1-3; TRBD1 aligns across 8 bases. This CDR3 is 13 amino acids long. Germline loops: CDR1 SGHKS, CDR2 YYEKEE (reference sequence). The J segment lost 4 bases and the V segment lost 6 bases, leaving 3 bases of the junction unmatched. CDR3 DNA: TGTGCCAGCAACCGGGACAGGGGAAACACCATATATTTT. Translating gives CASNRDRGNTIYF. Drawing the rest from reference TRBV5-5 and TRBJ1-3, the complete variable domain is DAGVTQSPTHLIKTRGQQVTLRCSPISGHKSVSWYQQVLGQGPQFIFQYYEKEERGRGNFPDRFSARQFPNYSSELNVNALLLGDSALYLCASNRDRGNTIYFGEGSWLTVV.

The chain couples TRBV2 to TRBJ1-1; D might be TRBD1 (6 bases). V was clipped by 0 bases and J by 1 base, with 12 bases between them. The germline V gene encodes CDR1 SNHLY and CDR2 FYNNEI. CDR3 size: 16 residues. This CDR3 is CASSEAGYRENTEAFF. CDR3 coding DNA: TGTGCCAGCAGTGAAGCGGGCTACAGGGAGAACACTGAAGCTTTCTTT.

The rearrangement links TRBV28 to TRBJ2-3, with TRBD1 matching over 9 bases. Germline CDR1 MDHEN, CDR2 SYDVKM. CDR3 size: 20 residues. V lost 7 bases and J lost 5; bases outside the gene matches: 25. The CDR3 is CASIPSGSLLTGTGRDTQYF. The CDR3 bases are TGTGCCAGCATCCCCTCAGGCAGCCTGCTCACCGGGACAGGGCGAGATACGCAGTATTTT. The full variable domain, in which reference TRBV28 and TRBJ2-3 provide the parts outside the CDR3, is DVKVTQSSRYLVKRTGEKVFLECVQDMDHENMFWYRQDPGLGLRLIYFSYDVKMKEKGDIPEGYSVSREKKERFSLILESASTNQTSMYLCASIPSGSLLTGTGRDTQYFGPGTRLTVL.

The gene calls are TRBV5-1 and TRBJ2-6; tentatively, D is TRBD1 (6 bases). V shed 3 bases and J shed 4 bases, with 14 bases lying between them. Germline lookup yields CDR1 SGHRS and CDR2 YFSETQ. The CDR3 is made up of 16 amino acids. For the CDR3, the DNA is TGCGCCAGCAGCTGGACAGCCAACTCCGGGGCCAACGTCCTGACTTTC. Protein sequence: CASSWTANSGANVLTF.

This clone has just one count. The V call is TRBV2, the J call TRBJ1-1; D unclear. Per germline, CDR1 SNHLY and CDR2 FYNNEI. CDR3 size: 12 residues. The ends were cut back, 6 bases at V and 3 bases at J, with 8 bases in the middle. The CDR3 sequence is CASSESHTEAFF. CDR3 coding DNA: TGTGCCAGCAGCGAATCACACACTGAAGCTTTCTTT.

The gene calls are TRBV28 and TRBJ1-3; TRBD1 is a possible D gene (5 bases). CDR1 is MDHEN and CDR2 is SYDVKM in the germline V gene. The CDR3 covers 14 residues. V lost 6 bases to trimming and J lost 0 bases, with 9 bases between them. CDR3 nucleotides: TGTGCCAGCAGAGACAGCCACTCTGGAAACACCATATATTTT. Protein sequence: CASRDSHSGNTIYF. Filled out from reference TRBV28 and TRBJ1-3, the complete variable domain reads DVKVTQSSRYLVKRTGEKVFLECVQDMDHENMFWYRQDPGLGLRLIYFSYDVKMKEKGDIPEGYSVSREKKERFSLILESASTNQTSMYLCASRDSHSGNTIYFGEGSWLTVV.

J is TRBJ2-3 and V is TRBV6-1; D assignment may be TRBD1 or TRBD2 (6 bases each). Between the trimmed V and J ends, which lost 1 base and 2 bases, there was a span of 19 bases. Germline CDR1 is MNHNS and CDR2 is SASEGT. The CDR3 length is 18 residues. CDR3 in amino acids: CASSEVPLGGLNTDTQYF. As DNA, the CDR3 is TGTGCCAGCAGTGAAGTCCCTTTGGGGGGCTTGAACACAGATACGCAGTATTTT.

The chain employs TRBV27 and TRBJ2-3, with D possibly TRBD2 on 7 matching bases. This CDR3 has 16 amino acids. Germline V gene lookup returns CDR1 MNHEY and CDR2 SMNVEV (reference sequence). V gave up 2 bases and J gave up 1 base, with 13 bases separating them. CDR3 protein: CASSLGGASGTDTQYF. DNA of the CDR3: TGTGCCAGCAGTTTAGGGGGGGCTAGCGGCACAGATACGCAGTATTTT.

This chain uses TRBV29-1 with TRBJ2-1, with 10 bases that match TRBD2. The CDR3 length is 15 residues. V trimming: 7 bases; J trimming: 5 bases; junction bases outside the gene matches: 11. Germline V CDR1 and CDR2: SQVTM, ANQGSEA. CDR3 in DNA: TGCAGCGCACTTAGGGCGCTAGCGGGAGACAATGAGCAGTTCTTC. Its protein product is CSALRALAGDNEQFF.

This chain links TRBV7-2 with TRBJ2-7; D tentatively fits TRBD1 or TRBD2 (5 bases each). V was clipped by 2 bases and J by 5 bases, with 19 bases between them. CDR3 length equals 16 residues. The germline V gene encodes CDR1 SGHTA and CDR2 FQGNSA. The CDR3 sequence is CASSLIVRGRDHEQYF. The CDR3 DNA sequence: TGTGCCAGCAGCTTAATAGTTCGGGGTCGGGACCACGAGCAGTACTTC.